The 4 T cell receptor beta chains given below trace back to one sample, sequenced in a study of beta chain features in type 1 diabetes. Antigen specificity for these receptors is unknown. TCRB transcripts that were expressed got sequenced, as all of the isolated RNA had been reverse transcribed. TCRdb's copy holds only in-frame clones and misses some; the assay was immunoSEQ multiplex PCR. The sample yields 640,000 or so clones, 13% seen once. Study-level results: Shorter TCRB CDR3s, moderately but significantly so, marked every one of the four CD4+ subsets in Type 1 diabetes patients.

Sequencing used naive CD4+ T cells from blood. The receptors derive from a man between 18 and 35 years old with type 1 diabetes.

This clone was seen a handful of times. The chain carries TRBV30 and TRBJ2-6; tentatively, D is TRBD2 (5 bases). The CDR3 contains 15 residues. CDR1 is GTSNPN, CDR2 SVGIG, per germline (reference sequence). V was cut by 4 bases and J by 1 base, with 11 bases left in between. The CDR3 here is CAWNQPGSGANVLTF. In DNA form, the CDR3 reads TGTGCCTGGAACCAACCGGGATCTGGGGCCAACGTCCTGACTTTC.

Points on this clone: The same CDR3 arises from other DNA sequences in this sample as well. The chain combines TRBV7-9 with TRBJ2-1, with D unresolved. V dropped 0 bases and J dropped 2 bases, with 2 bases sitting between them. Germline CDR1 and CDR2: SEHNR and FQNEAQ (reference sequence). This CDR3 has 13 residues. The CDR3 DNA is TGTGCCAGCAGCTTAGCGGCCTACAATGAGCAGTTCTTC. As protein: CASSLAAYNEQFF.

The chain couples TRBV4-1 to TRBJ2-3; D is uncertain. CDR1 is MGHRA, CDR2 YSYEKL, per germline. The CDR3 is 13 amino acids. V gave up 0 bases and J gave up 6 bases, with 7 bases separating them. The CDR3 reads CASSQEIEDTQYF. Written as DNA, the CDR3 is TGCGCCAGCAGCCAAGAAATCGAGGATACGCAGTATTTT.

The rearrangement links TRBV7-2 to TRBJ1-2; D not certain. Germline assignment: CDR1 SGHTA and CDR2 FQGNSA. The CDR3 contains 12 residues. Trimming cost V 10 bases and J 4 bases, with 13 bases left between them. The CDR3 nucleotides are TGTGCCACCTCAATGGTTGGCTATGGCTACACCTTC. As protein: CATSMVGYGYTF.